The entry below describes one TCR beta chain. Germline V gives CDR1 ENHRY, CDR2 SYGVKD. Deletions cut 8 bases from V and 2 bases from J, with 5 bases between. This CDR3 region has 11 residues. The sample comes from a study of blood T cell repertoires in COVID-19. Overall study: The United States, Italy and Spain supplied acute and convalescent COVID-19 samples. T cells, B-cell-depleted T cells, or PBMCs supplied cDNA or gDNA.

Participants' reported clinical history set cohort assignment. Two consecutive negative NP/OP PCR tests, clearance, or resolved symptoms defined Cohort 3 recovery. Repertoires were generated with immunoSEQ multiplex PCR, while TCRdb's copy carries only in-frame clones and drops some. There are 250,000 to 300,000 clones in the sample; 90% occur only once, and 1.1% lies in the top ten. Sequencing used PBMCs or T cells enriched from blood (not recorded which). The sequence was obtained from a woman younger than 45 who had recovered from COVID-19. The chain links TRBV10-3 to TRBJ2-3; D is unclear. Written as DNA, the CDR3 is TGTGCCATCCAAATCACAGATACGCAGTATTTT. Translation: CAIQITDTQYF.